The 22 T cell receptor beta chains below all came from one sample that was sequenced in a study of spatial heterogeneity in lung cancer. These receptors are not linked to any known antigen. General study points: Within tumors, counts of expanded alpha and beta TCRs tracked tumor mutation counts.

TCRdb processed the 5' RACE reads anew with MiXCR; each CDR3 protein has one entry. Altogether fewer than 600 distinct CDR3 sequences are present, about a tenth being singletons, with the ten largest covering roughly 25%. Specified time point: sample taken at primary tumor resection. The source was lung tumor tissue, collected at surgery. The origin of the receptors is a female donor with early-stage non-small cell lung cancer.

About this clonotype: This may stem from a read error, because a much larger clone lies one nucleotide away. The chain combines TRBV18 with TRBJ2-3, with D uncertain. Between the trimmed V and J ends, which lost 5 bases and 4 bases, there was a span of 10 bases. Per the germline V gene, CDR1 is KGHSH and CDR2 is LQKENI. The CDR3 length is 13 residues. DNA of the CDR3: TGTGCCAGCTCATTCCGGGTTGCAGATACGCAGTATTTT. It encodes CASSFRVADTQYF.

In its sample, this clonotype is medium-sized. V and J are TRBV28 and TRBJ1-4; 8 bases agree with TRBD1. The germline V gene has CDR1 MDHEN and CDR2 SYDVKM. The CDR3 spans 15 residues. Losses at the gene ends were 4 bases for V and 8 bases for J; bases not matched to a gene: 9. This chain's CDR3 is CASSSPGGVGEKLFF. The CDR3 DNA reads TGTGCCAGCAGTTCTCCAGGGGGCGTGGGGGAAAAACTGTTTTTT.

This clonotype is categorized as large. This rearrangement joins TRBV10-3 to TRBJ2-2; 7 positions agree with TRBD1. The V and J ends lost 3 bases and 3 bases, in that order; junction bases with no gene match: 10. CDR1 and CDR2 from the germline V gene are ENHRY and SYGVKD. The CDR3 covers 17 residues. CDR3: CAISDIRDSVYTGELFF. CDR3 nucleotides: TGTGCCATCAGTGATATAAGGGACAGCGTCTACACCGGGGAGCTGTTTTTT.

The chain combines TRBV27 with TRBJ2-7; 7 bases are shared with TRBD1. The CDR3 runs to 15 residues. Germline CDR1 is MNHEY and CDR2 is SMNVEV (reference sequence). The trim removed 6 bases at V and 6 bases at J, leaving 14 bases unmatched. The CDR3 region is CASSPVTGSVSEQYF. The CDR3 DNA follows: TGTGCCAGCAGCCCGGTGACAGGGAGCGTGTCCGAGCAGTACTTC.

This clonotype is labeled medium-sized. This chain joins TRBV20-1 and TRBJ2-1; 12 bases line up with TRBD2. Trimming at V came to 6 bases and at J to 5 bases, leaving 11 bases not matched to a gene. CDR3 length: 16 residues. CDR1 and CDR2 from the germline V gene are DFQATT and SNEGSKA (reference sequence). CDR3 DNA sequence: TGCAGTGCGAGGATCGCGCTAGCGGGAGGGAACAATGAGCAGTTCTTC. Translation: CSARIALAGGNNEQFF.

This clonotype is categorized as large. CDR3 loop: CASSLIAGGAKNTEAFF. The CDR3 region has the DNA TGTGCCAGCAGTTTAATTGCCGGGGGCGCAAAGAACACTGAAGCTTTCTTT. The chain joins TRBV28 to TRBJ1-1, with D possibly being TRBD1 (6 bases). This CDR3 is built from 17 residues. CDR1 is MDHEN, CDR2 SYDVKM, per germline. Trimming removed 2 bases at V and 1 base at J, with 17 bases between. Full variable domain (rest looked up from reference TRBV28 and TRBJ1-1): DVKVTQSSRYLVKRTGEKVFLECVQDMDHENMFWYRQDPGLGLRLIYFSYDVKMKEKGDIPEGYSVSREKKERFSLILESASTNQTSMYLCASSLIAGGAKNTEAFFGQGTRLTVV.

The chain is built from TRBV29-1 and TRBJ2-6; no definite D call. Per germline, CDR1 SQVTM and CDR2 ANQGSEA. V was cut by 7 bases and J by 4 bases, with 20 bases left in between. The CDR3 spans 16 residues. This chain's CDR3 is CSATLIGNLGANVLTF. Written as DNA, the CDR3 is TGCAGCGCTACTTTAATTGGGAATCTGGGGGCCAACGTCCTGACTTTC.

Within the sample, this clonotype is large. The chain employs TRBV4-2 and TRBJ1-4, with D tentatively TRBD1 (6 bases). V lost 6 bases and J 4 bases, leaving 15 bases between the germline ends. CDR1 and CDR2 from the germline V gene are LGHNA and YNFKEQ. This CDR3 contains 15 residues. CDR3 sequence: CASSAGGRLNEKLFF. Written as DNA, the CDR3 is TGTGCCAGCAGTGCCGGGGGGCGGCTTAATGAAAAACTGTTTTTT.

As DNA, the CDR3 is TGCGCCAGCAGCTTTCTGGGGCAAGAGACCCAGTACTTC. Encoded protein: CASSFLGQETQYF. J is TRBJ2-5 and V is TRBV5-1; D gene ambiguous. The CDR3 runs to 13 residues. V was shortened by 2 bases and J by 2 bases, with 7 bases between the two germline ends. Germline CDR1 reads SGHRS; CDR2 reads YFSETQ. Full variable domain (rest looked up from reference TRBV5-1 and TRBJ2-5): KAGVTQTPRYLIKTRGQQVTLSCSPISGHRSVSWYQQTPGQGLQFLFEYFSETQRNKGNFPGRFSGRQFSNSRSEMNVSTLELGDSALYLCASSFLGQETQYFGPGTRLLVL.

By its share, this clonotype is medium-sized. The chain employs TRBV4-3 and TRBJ2-3; 7 positions match TRBD2. This CDR3 spans 15 amino acids. V shed 5 bases, J shed 5 bases, and the junction held 10 bases outside the gene matches. The germline V gene encodes CDR1 LGHNA and CDR2 YSLEER. This CDR3 reads CASSYLQGGKDTQYF. The CDR3 DNA is TGCGCCAGCAGCTATCTTCAGGGAGGGAAAGATACGCAGTATTTT.

Relative to its sample, this clonotype is hyperexpanded. The chain couples TRBV19 to TRBJ1-5; D uncertain. With 10 bases removed from V and 3 bases from J, the gap between germline ends came to 13 bases. There are 13 residues in the CDR3. Germline CDR1 is LNHDA and CDR2 is SQIVND (reference sequence). The CDR3 loop reads CATLDGYNQPQHF. CDR3 in DNA: TGTGCCACTTTGGACGGATACAATCAGCCCCAGCATTTT.

This clonotype qualifies as hyperexpanded. The rearrangement joins TRBV13 to TRBJ1-5, with D hard to call. Trimming shortened V by 5 bases and J by 6 bases, and 8 bases separated the two germline ends. Germline V CDR1 and CDR2: PRHDT, FYEKMQ (reference sequence). The CDR3 contains 12 residues. CDR3 DNA: TGTGCCAGCAGCCAAGCGCTTCAGCCCCAGCATTTT. The encoded protein is CASSQALQPQHF. The whole variable domain, filled in from reference TRBV13 and TRBJ1-5, reads AAGVIQSPRHLIKEKRETATLKCYPIPRHDTVYWYQQGPGQDPQFLISFYEKMQSDKGSIPDRFSAQQFSDYHSELNMSSLELGDSALYFCASSQALQPQHFGDGTRLSIL.

By share of the sample, this clonotype is medium-sized. The rearrangement joins TRBV10-3 to TRBJ1-3, with D hard to call. Trimming left V 7 bases short and J 4 bases short, with 14 bases between. The CDR3 runs 14 residues. CDR1 is ENHRY and CDR2 is SYGVKD in the germline V gene. CDR3 DNA: TGTGCCATCATTAGGGAGCTTGGAGGAAACACCATATATTTT. Translation gives CAIIRELGGNTIYF.

The chain employs TRBV9 and TRBJ1-2; no reliable D call. CDR1 and CDR2 from the germline V gene are SGDLS and YYNGEE. The CDR3 covers 14 residues. Trimming stripped 3 bases from V and 4 bases from J, with 13 bases between. CDR3 residues: CASSGMTTSYGYTF. The CDR3, as DNA: TGTGCCAGCAGCGGAATGACAACTTCCTATGGCTACACCTTC.

In its sample, this clonotype ranks as medium-sized. This chain joins TRBV5-1 and TRBJ2-7, with TRBD2 identical over 7 bases. Per the germline V gene, CDR1 is SGHRS and CDR2 is YFSETQ. This CDR3 comprises 14 residues. The junction had 5 bases not matched to a gene; V was cut back by 0 bases and J by 5 bases. CDR3 in amino acids: CASSLVSGDHEQYF. In nucleotides, the CDR3 is TGCGCCAGCAGCTTGGTGAGCGGGGACCACGAGCAGTACTTC.

By share, this clonotype ranks as medium-sized (0.01 to 0.1%). This chain uses TRBV27 with TRBJ2-2, with D unclear. CDR1 and CDR2 from the germline V gene are MNHEY and SMNVEV (reference sequence). Trimming took off 6 bases at V and 4 bases at J, with 9 bases between the two ends. This CDR3 is built from 13 residues. Here the CDR3 DNA reads TGTGCCAGCAGAATTACCGGCACCGGGGAGCTGTTTTTT. Encoded protein: CASRITGTGELFF.

The chain uses TRBV6-2 or TRBV6-3 and TRBJ2-7; 7 positions agree with TRBD1. V lost 5 bases, J lost 6 bases, and 7 bases stayed unmatched. The CDR3 is 13 residues long. Germline loops: CDR1 MNHEY, CDR2 SVGEGT. The CDR3 sequence: CASSPLQGREQYF. CDR3 nucleotides: TGTGCCAGCAGTCCTTTACAGGGGCGCGAGCAGTACTTC.

By frequency in the sample, this clonotype is medium-sized. The germline gene is not matched at one end of the junction; a read error may be the cause. CDR3 sequence: CASSHLGTSYDEQFF. Here the CDR3 DNA reads TGTGCCAGTAGCCACCTGGGGACTAGCTACGATGAGCAGTTCTTC. The gene calls are TRBV19 and TRBJ2-1; the match to TRBD2 covers 9 bases. The CDR3 sequence is 15 residues long. CDR1 is LNHDA and CDR2 is SQIVND in the germline V gene (reference sequence).

This clonotype is deemed medium-sized. The gene calls are TRBV6-5 and TRBJ1-4; tentative D call: TRBD1 (6 bases). CDR3 length equals 13 residues. The V gene's germline CDR1 is MNHEY and CDR2 SVGAGI. Trimming left V 5 bases short and J 8 bases short, with 12 bases between. Written as DNA, the CDR3 is TGTGCCAGCAGTACACTAGGGGGGGAAAAACTGTTTTTT. It codes for CASSTLGGEKLFF.

By share, this clonotype ranks as large. The V and J genes are TRBV27 and TRBJ2-7, with 7 positions matching TRBD2. The CDR3 totals 17 residues. The ends lost 6 bases at V and 5 bases at J; junction bases unmatched: 19. CDR1 and CDR2 (germline): MNHEY, SMNVEV (reference sequence). This chain's CDR3 is CASSPFAGGRAWDEQYF. The CDR3 nucleotides read TGTGCCAGCAGCCCCTTTGCGGGCGGGAGAGCGTGGGACGAGCAGTACTTC.

This clonotype is large. The chain employs TRBV27 and TRBJ1-6, with D perhaps matching TRBD1 (5 bases). V was pared by 5 bases and J by 8 bases, with 10 bases between. Germline V gene sequence: CDR1 MNHEY, CDR2 SMNVEV (reference sequence). The CDR3 totals 13 residues. CDR3 sequence reads: CASSHGTDSPLHF. In nucleotides, the CDR3 is TGTGCCAGCAGTCACGGGACTGATTCACCCCTCCACTTT.

This clonotype is deemed large. The chain is built from TRBV29-1 and TRBJ2-5; 8 bases align to TRBD1. CDR1 and CDR2 from the germline V gene are SQVTM and ANQGSEA. This CDR3 is built from 11 residues. V was clipped by 7 bases and J by 8 bases; unmatched bases: 6. CDR3 nucleotide sequence: TGCAGCGGGGGACAGGAGGAAACCCAGTACTTC. It encodes CSGGQEETQYF.